The 13 T cell receptor beta chains below come from one sample, sequenced in a study of technical replicates of blood from several donors. Profiled with immunoSEQ multiplex PCR; TCRdb holds only in-frame clones, not every one. The table has 50,000 to 70,000 clones, about 95% seen once. The material sequenced was PBMCs. These TCRs come from a human donor in good health. Some clones in this sample may be carry-over from other donors' samples.

The rearrangement joins TRBV6-5 to TRBJ1-1; 8 bases are shared with TRBD1. Germline CDR1 is MNHEY and CDR2 is SVGAGI. The CDR3 extends over 14 amino acids. J was trimmed by 4 bases and V by 6 bases; bases with no gene match: 7. The CDR3 sequence: CASSGQGLGTEAFF. CDR3 nucleotide sequence: TGTGCCAGCAGCGGACAGGGTCTTGGCACTGAAGCTTTCTTT.

The V gene is TRBV6-1, the J gene TRBJ1-3; D is unresolved. The CDR3 is 14 residues long. CDR1 is MNHNS, CDR2 SASEGT, per germline. V shed 8 bases and J shed 0 bases, with 11 bases lying between them. Here the CDR3 reads CASGGQSSGNTIYF. CDR3 nucleotides: TGTGCCAGCGGAGGGCAGAGCTCTGGAAACACCATATATTTT.

The gene calls are TRBV9 and TRBJ1-2, with 7 bases aligning to TRBD1. V gave up 5 bases and J gave up 3 bases; unmatched junction bases: 10. In germline, CDR1 is SGDLS, CDR2 YYNGEE. The CDR3 is 15 amino acids. The CDR3 spells CASRGRWGTDYGYTF. The CDR3 region has the DNA TGTGCCAGCAGGGGTAGGTGGGGGACAGACTATGGCTACACCTTC.

CDR3 nucleotide sequence: TGCGCCAGCAGCTTGTCCGTGAGTAATTCACCCCTCCACTTT. Protein sequence: CASSLSVSNSPLHF. V is TRBV5-1 and J is TRBJ1-6; D gene ambiguous. Germline-derived CDR1 and CDR2 are SGHRS and YFSETQ. The CDR3 is 14 residues long. V was pared by 1 base and J by 6 bases, with 8 bases between.

The rearrangement joins TRBV9 to TRBJ2-2, with D tentatively TRBD2 (6 bases). Germline values: CDR1 SGDLS, CDR2 YYNGEE. The length of the CDR3 is 17 residues. V was pared by 0 bases and J by 0 bases, with 12 bases between. The CDR3 sequence is CASSVGILAPNTGELFF. CDR3 DNA: TGTGCCAGCAGCGTAGGGATTCTAGCGCCGAACACCGGGGAGCTGTTTTTT.

The chain combines TRBV30 with TRBJ2-2; 7 bases are a match to TRBD1. CDR3 size: 16 residues. The V gene's germline CDR1 is GTSNPN and CDR2 SVGIG (reference sequence). V shed 0 bases, J shed 0 bases, and the junction held 4 bases outside the gene matches. CDR3 nucleotides: TGTGCCTGGAGTGTTCCCGACAGGGCGAACACCGGGGAGCTGTTTTTT. Its protein product is CAWSVPDRANTGELFF. The entire variable domain, with the rest obtained from reference TRBV30 and TRBJ2-2, is as follows: SQTIHQWPATLVQPVGSPLSLECTVEGTSNPNLYWYRQAAGRGLQLLFYSVGIGQISSEVPQNLSASRPQDRQFILSSKKLLLSDSGFYLCAWSVPDRANTGELFFGEGSRLTVL.

CDR3 protein: CASSLSGSPGTQYF. DNA for the CDR3: TGTGCCAGCAGCCTTTCCGGGTCCCCCGGGACCCAGTACTTC. The chain recombines TRBV27 with TRBJ2-5, with no clear D. V dropped 6 bases and J dropped 7 bases, with 18 bases sitting between them. Germline V gene lookup returns CDR1 MNHEY and CDR2 SMNVEV (reference sequence). This CDR3 has 14 amino acids.

V and J are TRBV30 and TRBJ1-1; D is uncertain. The ends were cut back, 1 base at V and 0 bases at J, with 6 bases in the middle. CDR1 and CDR2 from the germline V gene are GTSNPN and SVGIG (reference sequence). The CDR3 totals 13 residues. In nucleotides, the CDR3 is TGTGCCTGGAGTGCAAACATGAACACTGAAGCTTTCTTT. Translating it yields CAWSANMNTEAFF. Looking up the rest from reference TRBV30 and TRBJ1-1 gives the full variable domain: SQTIHQWPATLVQPVGSPLSLECTVEGTSNPNLYWYRQAAGRGLQLLFYSVGIGQISSEVPQNLSASRPQDRQFILSSKKLLLSDSGFYLCAWSANMNTEAFFGQGTRLTVV.

This rearrangement joins TRBV5-1 to TRBJ2-1; no firm D call. Germline values: CDR1 SGHRS, CDR2 YFSETQ. Trimming took 9 bases from V and 0 from J, leaving 19 bases between them. The CDR3 is 16 amino acids. In DNA form, the CDR3 reads TGCGCCACCCGATCCCTCGGAGCCAGCTCCTACAATGAGCAGTTCTTC. This codes for CATRSLGASSYNEQFF.

This sequence joins TRBV2 and TRBJ2-7, with unresolved D. Per the germline V gene, CDR1 is SNHLY and CDR2 is FYNNEI. The V end lost 11 bases, the J end lost 6 bases, and 11 bases lay between the germline ends. The CDR3 has 10 amino acids. CDR3 region: CASSGREQYF. CDR3 DNA: TGTGCCTCCTCAGGCCGCGAGCAGTACTTC.

This sequence joins TRBV29-1 and TRBJ2-1, with 7 nucleotides matching TRBD2. In germline, CDR1 is SQVTM, CDR2 ANQGSEA. V shed 3 bases, J shed 8 bases, and the junction held 13 bases outside the gene matches. The length of the CDR3 is 15 residues. The CDR3 DNA follows: TGCAGCGTTGACGTCGGGCTAGCGGCCGGAGATGAGCAGTTCTTC. Translated, it gives CSVDVGLAAGDEQFF.

The chain joins TRBV7-9 to TRBJ1-1, with TRBD1 identical over 7 bases. Trimming removed 2 bases from V and 2 bases from J; junction bases left unmatched: 8. The length of the CDR3 is 16 residues. CDR1 SEHNR and CDR2 FQNEAQ come from the germline V gene (reference sequence). In nucleotides, the CDR3 is TGTGCCAGCAGCTTAACTTCGGGACAGAGCAACACTGAAGCTTTCTTT. This encodes CASSLTSGQSNTEAFF.

This clone showed up just once. The gene calls are TRBV6-1 and TRBJ2-7; 8 bases map to TRBD2. V lost 2 bases and J lost 2; bases outside the gene matches: 2. Germline CDR1 and CDR2: MNHNS and SASEGT. The CDR3 consists of 14 residues. CDR3 nucleotide sequence: TGTGCCAGCAGTGAATTGCGGGGGGCCTACGAGCAGTACTTC. Translation: CASSELRGAYEQYF.